This T cell receptor beta chain was captured by sequencing in a study of cytomegalovirus exposure and HLA in healthy donors. The V and J ends lost 0 bases and 5 bases respectively, with 7 bases between them. Germline CDR1 and CDR2: GTSNPN and SVGIG (reference sequence). CDR3 length equals 12 residues. It was with 60 Vbeta and 13 Jbeta primers that the PCR ran. Assay: immunoSEQ multiplex PCR; the TCRdb copy retains only in-frame clones and omits some. Here the sample spans approximately 90,000 clones, roughly three quarters being singletons. Sequenced sample: PBMCs. The TCR was taken from a woman aged 40 to 49 in good health and CMV-seronegative. This chain uses TRBV30 with TRBJ1-2, with D unresolved. The CDR3 spells CAWSVTDYGYTF. The CDR3 bases are TGTGCCTGGAGTGTTACAGATTATGGCTACACCTTC.